This T cell receptor (beta chain) was captured by sequencing in a study of blood T cells in healthy people across ages (dated by TCRdb to 2014 to 2015). Describing the broader study: In model experiments, template switching captured about one uniquely barcoded TCR beta cDNA molecule for every two T cells. Age-related changes in TCR beta repertoire diversity were measured in the study by deep sequencing normalized with unique cDNA molecular identifiers. Donors were grouped into four age groups: young (average roughly 15 years), middle-aged (roughly 37), aged (about 59) and long-lived (approximately 78). For two donors (one aged 18 to 30 and one aged 80 or older), the study analyzed two additional independent replicas of 1 million unique cDNA reads from the same blood draw. To avoid experimental bias, donors of different ages were randomly spread across the sequencing lanes. Study-level results and caveats: As age increased, observed TCR beta diversity per million T cells dropped in a roughly linear way, and a significant reduction was already evident by age roughly 40. Since profiling was done on bulk unsorted PBMCs, naive and antigen-experienced compartments could not be conclusively compared. The CMV infection status of donors was not known, potentially confounding age-related changes in expanded clonotypes. A strong correlation was found between observed TCR beta diversity and the percentage of naive T cells measured by flow cytometry. Compared with the aged group, the long-lived group had more naive CD4+ T cells, fewer expanded clones and increased TCR diversity, suggesting age selection. Estimates of total diversity from one million sequenced T cells were regarded as lower bounds and underestimates.

Preparation of the library involved 5' RACE. Data came from an Illumina HiSeq 2500. The second PCR ran for roughly 6 to 11 cycles and used a J-beta primer mix along with a sample-barcoded 5' primer. Each TCR beta cDNA molecule received a unique molecular identifier from a template-switch 5' adaptor carrying 12 random nucleotides. Each sample yielded at least 3 million CDR3-containing paired-end reads. First-strand cDNA was synthesized from all RNA with the Mint cDNA synthesis kit, primed by a TRBC-specific oligonucleotide. Following uracil-DNA glycosylase treatment, a first 18-cycle PCR with universal primers M1SS and BC2_uni_R was performed on all cDNA. The study's own analysis went as follows. For normalization, 1 million high-quality reads, each with a distinct molecular identifier, were randomly selected from each sample. Instead of being binned into consensus sequences, reads with shared molecular identifiers were discarded. MiTCR, set to a Q25 quality threshold and the strictest error-elimination algorithm, was used for CDR3 identification, clonotype clustering and error correction. Lower-bound total TCR beta diversity was estimated with a nonparametric unseen species model using Euler transformation. The public reads were reprocessed in TCRdb via fastp at Q25 and MiXCR, keeping in-frame beta chains. Rows are combined by CDR3 protein, so each entry shows the most common genes and DNA. Here the V and J calls rest on TCRdb's processing, not on the authors' analysis. The sample records around 1.5 million distinct CDR3 sequences, around 36% of which are singletons. The biggest ten clones account for around 11% of the sample.

Donors were a few dozen systemically healthy Caucasian individuals from Russia aged roughly 6 to 95 years. Each donor gave 8 to 10 milliliters of peripheral blood, collected into EDTA-treated Vacutainer tubes. Ficoll-Paque density-gradient centrifugation was used to isolate PBMCs, with at least 6 million per sample. Total RNA, at least 6 micrograms per sample, was extracted from PBMCs with Trizol reagent. Naive CD45RAhigh/CD27high T cell percentages were measured by flow cytometry on a PBMC aliquot from every donor. Of note for this clonotype: Its cognate antigen has yet to be identified. Per-base quality was not reported, and no clone a single base away is much larger than it.

Its CDR3 holds 11 amino acids, cysteine through phenylalanine. Only the CDR3 region is kept as DNA, spanning 33 bases read in frame from base 1. The V end loses 6 bases and the J end loses 8 bases, and a stretch of 11 bases separates them. CDR1 and CDR2, per the germline V gene (reference sequence), are GTSNPN and SVGIG. The sequence links TRBV30 to TRBJ2-1; TRBD1 is perhaps the D gene, given 5 matching bases. The source material was blood. This TCR was recovered from a woman between 25 and 40 years old in good health. The DNA reads TGTGCCTGTGACAGATCGGATGAGCAGTTCTTC. Translation gives CACDRSDEQFF.